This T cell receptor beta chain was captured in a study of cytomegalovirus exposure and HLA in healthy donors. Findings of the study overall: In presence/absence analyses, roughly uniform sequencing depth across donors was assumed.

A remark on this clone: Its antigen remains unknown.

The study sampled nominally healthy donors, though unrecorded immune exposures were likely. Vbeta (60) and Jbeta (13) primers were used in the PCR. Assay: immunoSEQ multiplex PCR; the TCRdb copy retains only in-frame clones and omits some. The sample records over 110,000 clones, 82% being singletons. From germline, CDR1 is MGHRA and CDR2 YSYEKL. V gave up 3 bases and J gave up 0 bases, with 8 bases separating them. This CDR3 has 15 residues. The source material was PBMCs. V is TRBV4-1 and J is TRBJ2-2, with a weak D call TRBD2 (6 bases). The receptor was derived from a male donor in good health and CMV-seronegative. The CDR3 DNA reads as TGCGCCAGCAGCCAGGAGCGGGCGAACACCGGGGAGCTGTTTTTT. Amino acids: CASSQERANTGELFF.